What follows are 30 T cell receptor beta chains derived from one specimen sequenced in a study of beta chain features in type 1 diabetes. The study reverse transcribed the entire isolated RNA, so it sequenced expressed TCRB transcripts. Sequencing used immunoSEQ multiplex PCR; TCRdb keeps in-frame clones, though not all of them. The sample consists of hundreds of thousands of clones, 15% to 20% of them appearing once. Sequencing used naive CD4+ T cells from blood. These TCRs come from a woman aged 18 to 35 in good health.

This sequence joins TRBV28 and TRBJ1-4; D call uncertain. Deletions cut 7 bases from V and 5 bases from J, with 8 bases between. The CDR3 runs 12 residues. Germline V lookup: CDR1 MDHEN, CDR2 SYDVKM. CDR3 residues: CASNGINEKLFF. In DNA form, the CDR3 reads TGTGCCAGCAATGGAATCAATGAAAAACTGTTTTTT.

The chain has TRBV18 and TRBJ2-5; D gene ambiguous. The ends were cut back, 3 bases at V and 2 bases at J, with 13 bases in the middle. This CDR3 has 15 amino acids. From germline, CDR1 is KGHSH and CDR2 LQKENI. The CDR3, as DNA: TGTGCCAGCTCACCCATTCTGGGTGAACAAGAGACCCAGTACTTC. This encodes CASSPILGEQETQYF.

The gene calls are TRBV29-1 and TRBJ2-1, with D unresolved. The CDR3 is made up of 13 amino acids. V was pared by 7 bases and J by 4 bases, with 14 bases between. Germline V lookup: CDR1 SQVTM, CDR2 ANQGSEA. The CDR3 region is CSGIASAYNEQFF. The DNA of the CDR3 is TGCAGCGGGATTGCCTCAGCTTACAATGAGCAGTTCTTC.

This clone was detected only a few times. The CDR3, as DNA: TGTGCCAGCAGCGTAACGGGCGGGGGACAGGGGAGCAATCAGCCCCAGCATTTT. Translated, it gives CASSVTGGGQGSNQPQHF. This sequence joins TRBV9 and TRBJ1-5; TRBD1 aligns across 10 bases. Trimming removed 1 base from V and 1 base from J; junction bases left unmatched: 8. From germline, CDR1 is SGDLS and CDR2 YYNGEE. The length of the CDR3 is 18 residues.

A few counts support this clone. The J gene is TRBJ1-5, the V gene TRBV6-5; D ambiguous. Germline lookup yields CDR1 MNHEY and CDR2 SVGAGI. V was clipped by 2 bases and J by 7 bases, with 9 bases between them. The length of the CDR3 is 13 residues. The CDR3 region has the DNA TGTGCCAGCAGTTACAGGGAAGGACAGCCCCAGCATTTT. It codes for CASSYREGQPQHF.

V and J are TRBV28 and TRBJ2-3; D not certain. This CDR3 contains 14 residues. V dropped 3 bases and J dropped 1 base, with 8 bases sitting between them. Germline assignment: CDR1 MDHEN and CDR2 SYDVKM. Here the CDR3 reads CASSLFIRTDTQYF. DNA for the CDR3: TGTGCCAGCAGTTTGTTTATCCGCACAGATACGCAGTATTTT.

This clone appeared once. The DNA for the CDR3 is TGTGCCAGCTCACCACTCCAGGGGACTTCCGACGAGCAGTACTTC. As protein: CASSPLQGTSDEQYF. The V gene is TRBV18, the J gene TRBJ2-7; the D gene could be TRBD1 or TRBD2 (6 bases each). V was shortened by 1 base and J by 5 bases, with 15 bases between the two germline ends. This CDR3 has 15 amino acids. The germline CDR1 and CDR2 sequences are KGHSH and LQKENI.

This clone was counted between two and nine times. The chain employs TRBV2 and TRBJ1-3, with 8 positions matching TRBD1. With V trimmed by 4 bases and J by 3 bases, 11 bases remained unmatched. Germline CDR1 and CDR2: SNHLY and FYNNEI. CDR3 length: 17 amino acids. The CDR3 nucleotides read TGTGCCAGCAGTGCCAGAGTGGACAGGGCCTTTGGAAACACCATATATTTT. Encoded protein: CASSARVDRAFGNTIYF.

The chain has TRBV6-5 and TRBJ2-7; 8 bases are a match to TRBD1. Germline CDR1 reads MNHEY; CDR2 reads SVGAGI. Losses at the gene ends were 2 bases for V and 7 bases for J; bases not matched to a gene: 10. This CDR3 spans 15 amino acids. CDR3 in amino acids: CASSYTWTGIWEQYF. DNA of the CDR3: TGTGCCAGCAGTTACACTTGGACAGGGATTTGGGAGCAGTACTTC.

The chain links TRBV4-2 to TRBJ2-7; no definite D call. The CDR3 covers 13 residues. V lost 3 bases to trimming and J lost 1 base, with 7 bases between them. Germline V gene lookup returns CDR1 LGHNA and CDR2 YNFKEQ. The CDR3: CASSHTPSYEQYF. The CDR3 nucleotides read TGTGCCAGCAGCCACACACCATCCTACGAGCAGTACTTC.

The genes are TRBV19 and TRBJ2-1, with D maybe TRBD1 (6 bases). This CDR3 is 15 amino acids long. Germline V lookup: CDR1 LNHDA, CDR2 SQIVND (reference sequence). V gave up 5 bases and J gave up 3 bases, with 14 bases separating them. CDR3 nucleotide sequence: TGTGCCAGTAGTTCCTGGACAGAGAACTACAATGAGCAGTTCTTC. This gives the protein CASSSWTENYNEQFF.

This clone showed up just a few times. The CDR3 DNA is TGTGCCATCAGTGTAAGGGGGACTAGCGGGAGTAAAAATGAGCAGTTCTTC. Its protein product is CAISVRGTSGSKNEQFF. The chain employs TRBV10-3 and TRBJ2-1, with 14 bases that match TRBD2. Germline CDR1 is ENHRY and CDR2 is SYGVKD. V shed 4 bases and J 7 bases; nucleotides not matched to a gene: 9. CDR3 length: 17 amino acids.

This clone was seen a handful of times. The V call is TRBV4-3, the J call TRBJ2-1; unclear D gene. From germline, CDR1 is LGHNA and CDR2 YSLEER. This CDR3 has 15 amino acids. V was pared by 0 bases and J by 0 bases, with 6 bases between. Written as DNA, the CDR3 is TGCGCCAGCAGCCAAGACCAGCTCTCCTACAATGAGCAGTTCTTC. It encodes CASSQDQLSYNEQFF.

This chain joins TRBV29-1 and TRBJ2-5; 9 bases fit TRBD1. CDR1 and CDR2 from the germline V gene are SQVTM and ANQGSEA. CDR3 length equals 12 residues. Trimming cost V 5 bases and J 5 bases; bases outside gene matches: 3. This chain's CDR3 is CSVRQGGETQYF. DNA for the CDR3: TGCAGCGTTCGACAGGGGGGCGAGACCCAGTACTTC.

This clone was recorded many times. V usage is TRBV10-3 and J usage is TRBJ1-5, with TRBD1 identical over 12 bases. With 10 bases clipped from V and 6 bases from J, the junction kept 7 bases outside the gene matches. The germline V gene encodes CDR1 ENHRY and CDR2 SYGVKD. The length of the CDR3 is 14 residues. DNA for the CDR3: TGTGCCACACAGGGACAGGGGGCAGTTCAGCCCCAGCATTTT. Translation: CATQGQGAVQPQHF.

This clone was observed a few times. The chain couples TRBV9 to TRBJ2-7, with D tentatively TRBD1 or TRBD2 (6 bases each). The CDR3 runs to 15 residues. Between the trimmed V and J ends, which lost 0 bases and 6 bases, there was a span of 16 bases. Germline V lookup: CDR1 SGDLS, CDR2 YYNGEE. CDR3: CASSVAPGAFGEQYF. CDR3 bases: TGTGCCAGCAGCGTAGCTCCGGGGGCTTTTGGCGAGCAGTACTTC. Together with reference TRBV9 and TRBJ2-7, the CDR3 gives the full variable domain: DSGVTQTPKHLITATGQRVTLRCSPRSGDLSVYWYQQSLDQGLQFLIQYYNGEERAKGNILERFSAQQFPDLHSELNLSSLELGDSALYFCASSVAPGAFGEQYFGPGTRLTVT.

The chain combines TRBV5-1 with TRBJ2-6; the D gene is possibly TRBD1 (7 bases). Per germline, CDR1 SGHRS and CDR2 YFSETQ. Trimming removed 4 bases at V and 0 bases at J, with 17 bases between. The CDR3 is 18 residues long. The DNA of the CDR3 is TGCGCCAGCAGCGGAGGGGGCTGGTCCTCCTCTGGGGCCAACGTCCTGACTTTC. Translating gives CASSGGGWSSSGANVLTF.

A few counts support this clone. The chain is built from TRBV18 and TRBJ1-1; the D gene is possibly TRBD1 (6 bases). Per the germline V gene, CDR1 is KGHSH and CDR2 is LQKENI. The CDR3 loop spans 13 amino acids. The ends were cut back, 5 bases at V and 5 bases at J, with 12 bases in the middle. The CDR3 region is CASSTGTNTEAFF. The CDR3 coding sequence is TGTGCCAGCTCAACCGGGACAAATACTGAAGCTTTCTTT.

This clone was recorded a few times. The chain joins TRBV5-1 to TRBJ1-2, with D unresolved. V shed 2 bases and J shed 4 bases, with 15 bases lying between them. This CDR3 is 15 amino acids long. CDR1 is SGHRS and CDR2 is YFSETQ in the germline V gene. CDR3: CASSFATDSFYGYTF. The DNA of the CDR3 is TGCGCCAGCAGCTTCGCTACAGACTCCTTCTATGGCTACACCTTC. The full variable domain, its missing parts supplied by reference TRBV5-1 and TRBJ1-2, is KAGVTQTPRYLIKTRGQQVTLSCSPISGHRSVSWYQQTPGQGLQFLFEYFSETQRNKGNFPGRFSGRQFSNSRSEMNVSTLELGDSALYLCASSFATDSFYGYTFGSGTRLTVV.

This chain links TRBV15 with TRBJ2-1, with D possibly matching TRBD2 (6 bases). The V and J ends lost 4 bases and 8 bases respectively, with 18 bases between them. The CDR3 loop spans 15 amino acids. Looked up from germline, CDR1 is LNHNV and CDR2 is YYDKDF (reference sequence). The CDR3 region is CATSIQGTRGDEQFF. The CDR3, as DNA: TGTGCCACCAGCATCCAAGGGACCCGCGGGGATGAGCAGTTCTTC.

The chain combines TRBV28 with TRBJ2-7; the match to TRBD1 covers 9 bases. The CDR3 contains 15 residues. Germline V gene lookup returns CDR1 MDHEN and CDR2 SYDVKM. Germline trimming cut 5 bases from V and 6 bases from J; bases unmatched to any gene: 11. For the CDR3, the DNA is TGTGCCAGCAGTACCTTCGGGACAGGGCGTCCCGAGCAGTACTTC. It is translated as CASSTFGTGRPEQYF.

This clone has only one observation. The chain links TRBV11-1 to TRBJ2-7; 9 positions agree with TRBD2. CDR3 size: 15 residues. Per germline, CDR1 SGHAT and CDR2 FQDESV (reference sequence). The trim removed 4 bases at V and 4 bases at J, leaving 8 bases unmatched. The CDR3 bases are TGTGCCAGCAGCTCCATAGCGGGAGTGGGGTACGAGCAGTACTTC. Translation gives CASSSIAGVGYEQYF.

This chain uses TRBV6-6 with TRBJ2-3; the D gene is possibly TRBD1 (5 bases). Per germline, CDR1 MNHNY and CDR2 SVGAGI (reference sequence). V lost 7 bases and J lost 0, with 11 bases in between. This CDR3 is built from 14 residues. The chain's CDR3 is CASTARASTDTQYF. The CDR3 DNA reads as TGTGCCAGCACCGCCAGGGCTAGCACAGATACGCAGTATTTT.

The rearrangement links TRBV18 to TRBJ2-7; D might be TRBD2 (5 bases). Trimming shortened V by 4 bases and J by 6 bases, and 16 bases separated the two germline ends. CDR1 and CDR2 from the germline V gene are KGHSH and LQKENI. The CDR3 contains 14 residues. In DNA form, the CDR3 reads TGTGCCAGCTCACAAAGGACCGGAGAGGGCGAGCAGTACTTC. Encoded protein: CASSQRTGEGEQYF.

With respect to this clone: Different DNA sequences within this sample yield the same CDR3. The chain uses TRBV28 and TRBJ2-7; 7 bases line up with TRBD1. The junction had 2 bases not matched to a gene; V was cut back by 4 bases and J by 2 bases. Germline V gives CDR1 MDHEN, CDR2 SYDVKM. This CDR3 has 13 residues. In nucleotides, the CDR3 is TGTGCCAGCAGTTCGGGACAGACCTACGAGCAGTACTTC. This sequence encodes CASSSGQTYEQYF.

The chain couples TRBV7-8 to TRBJ1-5; TRBD1 is a possible D gene (6 bases). The germline V and J ends were trimmed by 2 bases and 4 bases, with 12 bases remaining between them. This CDR3 has 15 amino acids. Germline V CDR1 and CDR2: SGHVS, FQNEAQ. For the CDR3, the DNA is TGTGCCAGCAGCTTAAATAGGGGGGTTAATCAGCCCCAGCATTTT. Residues: CASSLNRGVNQPQHF.

This clone was seen more than once but under ten times. The chain's CDR3 is CASSSRGSGGETQYF. CDR3 nucleotide sequence: TGTGCCAGCAGCTCCAGGGGTAGCGGGGGAGAGACCCAGTACTTC. The chain joins TRBV2 to TRBJ2-5, with 9 nucleotides matching TRBD2. The CDR3 is made up of 15 amino acids. Germline V gene data show CDR1 as SNHLY and CDR2 as FYNNEI. The ends lost 6 bases at V and 4 bases at J; junction bases unmatched: 9.

This clone was seen more than once but under ten times. This chain uses TRBV2 with TRBJ1-2, with D perhaps matching TRBD1 (5 bases). CDR1 SNHLY and CDR2 FYNNEI come from the germline V gene. The V and J ends lost 2 bases and 3 bases respectively, with 7 bases between them. This CDR3 has 13 amino acids. The CDR3 reads CASSEQGDYGYTF. As DNA, the CDR3 is TGTGCCAGCAGTGAACAAGGGGACTATGGCTACACCTTC.

The sample holds a few counts of this clone. V is TRBV19 and J is TRBJ2-7, with 10 bases aligning to TRBD1. The CDR3 runs to 14 residues. V was pared by 6 bases and J by 2 bases, with 4 bases of the junction left unmatched. Germline V gene data show CDR1 as LNHDA and CDR2 as SQIVND (reference sequence). CDR3 sequence: CASSKGQGTYEQYF. CDR3 nucleotides: TGTGCCAGTAGCAAGGGACAGGGGACCTACGAGCAGTACTTC.

The CDR3 DNA is TGTGCCAGCAGCTTAGTAGGGTGGCAGCCCCAGCATTTT. The encoded protein is CASSLVGWQPQHF. The chain has TRBV7-9 and TRBJ1-5; D remains ambiguous. V was cut by 1 base and J by 7 bases, with 8 bases left in between. CDR1 and CDR2 from the germline V gene are SEHNR and FQNEAQ (reference sequence). CDR3 length equals 13 residues.